This paragraph covers one T cell receptor (beta chain) sequence. Its antigen is unknown. Using immunoSEQ multiplex PCR, the repertoire was profiled, and TCRdb retains in-frame clones only, with some absent. Here the sample spans more than 4,500 clones, about 79% being singletons. This CDR3 has 14 residues. Trimming shortened V by 9 bases and J by 4 bases, and 15 bases separated the two germline ends. Per germline, CDR1 LNHDA and CDR2 SQIVND (reference sequence). The data belong to a study of T cells after posttransplantation cyclophosphamide. Regarding the study as a whole: Skin or GI-infiltrating T cells shared few TRB sequences with blood. Donor-recipient repertoire similarity was low at 1-2 months, rising over year one.

Cyclophosphamide on days +3 and +4 followed busulfan-fludarabine conditioning and a marrow graft. The source material was CD4+ T cells sorted from blood, sampled roughly 350 days after allogeneic stem cell transplant with posttransplant cyclophosphamide. The gene calls are TRBV19 and TRBJ2-2; no clear D gene. This TCR was recovered from a male patient in his fifties or sixties who received an allogeneic stem cell transplant from a related donor and was CMV-positive. Some of the T cells might come from the graft donor. The DNA of the CDR3 is TGTGCCAGGGCCAAGGCCTCGGGCACCGGGGAGCTGTTTTTT. Its protein product is CARAKASGTGELFF.